A single sample gave rise to the 22 T cell receptor beta chains below, sequenced in a study of cytomegalovirus exposure and HLA in healthy donors. PCR amplification relied on 60 Vbeta primers (plus 13 Jbeta primers). Method: immunoSEQ multiplex PCR; TCRdb's copy keeps in-frame clones and lacks some. The sample has about 140,000 clones; over 70% are singletons. Sequencing used PBMCs. Receptor source: a woman aged 40 to 49 in good health and CMV-seronegative.

The chain carries TRBV6-5 and TRBJ1-1, with D uncertain. This CDR3 has 14 residues. V was shortened by 6 bases and J by 8 bases, with 19 bases between the two germline ends. Germline loops: CDR1 MNHEY, CDR2 SVGAGI. The CDR3 DNA follows: TGTGCCAGCAGGTCGGCAGGACTAGGTTGGGAAGCTTTCTTT. This sequence encodes CASRSAGLGWEAFF.

The V gene is TRBV7-9, the J gene TRBJ2-2, with 11 nucleotides matching TRBD2. CDR3 size: 16 residues. V was clipped by 3 bases and J by 7 bases; unmatched bases: 7. The germline CDR1 and CDR2 sequences are SEHNR and FQNEAQ (reference sequence). The CDR3 coding sequence is TGTGCCAGCAGCTTGCTAGCGGGGGGCCAATTCGGGGAGCTGTTTTTT. This sequence encodes CASSLLAGGQFGELFF. Looking up the rest from reference TRBV7-9 and TRBJ2-2 gives the full variable domain: DTGVSQNPRHKITKRGQNVTFRCDPISEHNRLYWYRQTLGQGPEFLTYFQNEAQLEKSRLLSDRFSAERPKGSFSTLEIQRTEQGDSAMYLCASSLLAGGQFGELFFGEGSRLTVL.

The chain joins TRBV29-1 to TRBJ1-1, with 9 bases identical to TRBD1. This CDR3 spans 12 amino acids. Germline loops: CDR1 SQVTM, CDR2 ANQGSEA. The V segment lost 6 bases and the J segment 5 bases; nucleotides outside the gene matches: 4. This CDR3 reads CSVDRGRTEAFF. As DNA, the CDR3 is TGCAGCGTGGACAGGGGACGAACTGAAGCTTTCTTT.

The chain joins TRBV7-9 to TRBJ2-2; D remains unclear. The CDR3 spans 14 residues. Per germline, CDR1 SEHNR and CDR2 FQNEAQ (reference sequence). V lost 0 bases, J lost 2 bases, and 4 bases lay in between. CDR3 in amino acids: CASSLASNTGELFF. The CDR3 region has the DNA TGTGCCAGCAGCTTAGCCTCCAACACCGGGGAGCTGTTTTTT. Full variable domain (outside the CDR3, taken from reference TRBV7-9 and TRBJ2-2): DTGVSQNPRHKITKRGQNVTFRCDPISEHNRLYWYRQTLGQGPEFLTYFQNEAQLEKSRLLSDRFSAERPKGSFSTLEIQRTEQGDSAMYLCASSLASNTGELFFGEGSRLTVL.

The chain joins TRBV30 to TRBJ1-3, with 8 bases aligning to TRBD1. J was trimmed by 0 bases and V by 3 bases; bases with no gene match: 7. This CDR3 is 16 amino acids long. Germline-derived CDR1 and CDR2 are GTSNPN and SVGIG (reference sequence). CDR3 DNA sequence: TGTGCCTGGAGAGTTAAAACAGGGGGCTCTGGAAACACCATATATTTT. Protein sequence: CAWRVKTGGSGNTIYF.

Many counts were recorded for this clone. V is TRBV4-1 and J is TRBJ2-3; D may be TRBD1 (5 bases). Trimming left V 0 bases short and J 5 bases short, with 9 bases between. The CDR3 consists of 14 residues. CDR1 is MGHRA, CDR2 YSYEKL, per germline. The CDR3 reads CASSQETGEDTQYF. CDR3 sequence (DNA): TGCGCCAGCAGCCAAGAAACAGGAGAAGATACGCAGTATTTT.

The chain couples TRBV5-1 to TRBJ2-1, with 8 bases matching TRBD2. Germline CDR1 reads SGHRS; CDR2 reads YFSETQ. The CDR3 extends over 15 amino acids. V lost 1 base and J lost 4; bases outside the gene matches: 4. CDR3 residues: CASSLLTSGYNEQFF. In DNA, the CDR3 is TGCGCCAGCAGCTTGTTAACTAGCGGTTACAATGAGCAGTTCTTC. Variable domain in full (rest from reference TRBV5-1 and TRBJ2-1): KAGVTQTPRYLIKTRGQQVTLSCSPISGHRSVSWYQQTPGQGLQFLFEYFSETQRNKGNFPGRFSGRQFSNSRSEMNVSTLELGDSALYLCASSLLTSGYNEQFFGPGTRLTVL.

This chain links TRBV19 with TRBJ2-7; D possibly corresponds to TRBD1 (6 bases). CDR3 size: 13 residues. CDR1 LNHDA and CDR2 SQIVND come from the germline V gene (reference sequence). The V gene lost 3 bases and the J gene lost 3 bases, with 9 bases spanning the gap. CDR3: CASSIEQGYEQYF. In DNA, the CDR3 is TGTGCCAGTAGTATTGAACAGGGCTACGAGCAGTACTTC.

The rearrangement uses TRBV30 and TRBJ2-3, with TRBD2 matching over 11 bases. Germline V gene lookup returns CDR1 GTSNPN and CDR2 SVGIG (reference sequence). The length of the CDR3 is 23 residues. The V segment lost 8 bases and the J segment 6 bases; nucleotides outside the gene matches: 37. Here the CDR3 DNA reads TGTGCCGGCCGTGGGGGCTTCTCCGTGCCTGGATGGCCGCTAGCGGGGGGTGGTGATACGCAGTATTTT. Protein product: CAGRGGFSVPGWPLAGGGDTQYF.

The chain couples TRBV29-1 to TRBJ1-1; no clear D. CDR1 is SQVTM and CDR2 is ANQGSEA in the germline V gene. CDR3 size: 13 residues. Trimming pared 5 bases from V and 1 base from J, leaving 11 bases between. This CDR3 reads CSVRLLENTEAFF. In nucleotides, the CDR3 is TGCAGCGTTAGGCTTCTAGAGAACACTGAAGCTTTCTTT.

CDR3 region: CASSVDTYNEQFF. The CDR3, as DNA: TGTGCCAGCAGTGTGGACACCTACAATGAGCAGTTCTTC. The gene calls are TRBV27 and TRBJ2-1; possibly TRBD1 for D (5 bases). V was shortened by 5 bases and J by 2 bases, with 7 bases between the two germline ends. The CDR3 consists of 13 residues. Germline CDR1 is MNHEY and CDR2 is SMNVEV (reference sequence).

This chain connects TRBV9 to TRBJ1-6, with D unclear. The CDR3 runs 16 residues. V lost 0 bases, J lost 3 bases, and 10 bases lay in between. In germline, CDR1 is SGDLS, CDR2 YYNGEE. The CDR3 protein is CASSVDGERYNSPLHF. The CDR3 DNA is TGTGCCAGCAGCGTAGACGGGGAGCGCTATAATTCACCCCTCCACTTT.

This clone was observed a handful of times. The CDR3 nucleotides read TGCGCCAGCAGTGAGCCAGGGACAGGAAATTCACCCCTCCACTTT. Amino acids: CASSEPGTGNSPLHF. The chain joins TRBV10-2 to TRBJ1-6; 8 bases fit TRBD1. From germline, CDR1 is WSHSY and CDR2 SAAADI. This CDR3 has 15 residues. After removal of 2 bases from V and 7 bases from J, the junction contained 4 bases not matched to a gene.

The chain links TRBV5-1 to TRBJ1-2; the D is unclear. Between the trimmed V and J ends, which lost 5 bases and 2 bases, there was a span of 7 bases. The CDR3 loop spans 12 amino acids. Germline V gene data show CDR1 as SGHRS and CDR2 as YFSETQ. The CDR3 here is CASRPENYGYTF. The CDR3 nucleotides read TGCGCCAGCAGACCTGAGAACTATGGCTACACCTTC.

This clone was recorded once. The chain recombines TRBV18 with TRBJ1-3; D is unclear. This CDR3 spans 13 amino acids. The V gene's germline CDR1 is KGHSH and CDR2 LQKENI. With 8 bases removed from V and 4 bases from J, the gap between germline ends came to 12 bases. CDR3 protein: CASRGAAGNTIYF. The CDR3 region has the DNA TGTGCCAGCCGAGGTGCGGCCGGAAACACCATATATTTT.

The chain carries TRBV6-5 and TRBJ2-7; TRBD2 matches 10 bases. Germline-derived CDR1 and CDR2 are MNHEY and SVGAGI. V lost 4 bases and J lost 0; bases outside the gene matches: 3. The CDR3 covers 15 residues. The CDR3 here is CASSLSSGGSYEQYF. The CDR3, as DNA: TGTGCCAGCAGTTTATCTAGCGGGGGCTCCTACGAGCAGTACTTC.

This clone was recorded a few times. This chain uses TRBV4-2 with TRBJ2-6; 9 bases are shared with TRBD2. Germline CDR1 reads LGHNA; CDR2 reads YNFKEQ. This CDR3 contains 18 residues. The V and J ends lost 1 base and 8 bases, in that order; junction bases with no gene match: 12. The CDR3, as DNA: TGTGCCAGCAGCCAAGTATCGTCGGCAGCGGGGGGTCCCAACGTCCTGACTTTC. Residues: CASSQVSSAAGGPNVLTF.

CDR3 sequence (DNA): TGTGCCAGCAGCTTACACGGGCTAGCGCTTCGCGATGAGCAGTTCTTC. Translation: CASSLHGLALRDEQFF. V is TRBV7-9 and J is TRBJ2-1; TRBD2 is a possible D gene (6 bases). Germline loops: CDR1 SEHNR, CDR2 FQNEAQ (reference sequence). The V end lost 2 bases, the J end lost 8 bases, and 19 bases lay between the germline ends. The length of the CDR3 is 16 residues.

This clone has a single count. The CDR3 nucleotides read TGTGCCAGCACGACAGGGGGTAACTCCTACAATGAGCAGTTCTTC. Translating it yields CASTTGGNSYNEQFF. This chain uses TRBV7-2 with TRBJ2-1, with TRBD1 identical over 9 bases. The CDR3 has 15 residues. Germline loops: CDR1 SGHTA, CDR2 FQGNSA. The V and J ends lost 7 bases and 0 bases, in that order; junction bases with no gene match: 4.

In its sample, this clone was seen once. The rearrangement uses TRBV19 and TRBJ2-5; maybe TRBD1 (6 bases). The CDR3 length is 13 residues. CDR1 and CDR2 (germline): LNHDA, SQIVND (reference sequence). The ends were cut back, 3 bases at V and 5 bases at J, with 10 bases in the middle. DNA for the CDR3: TGTGCCAGTAGTATTGCAGGGGCCGAGACCCAGTACTTC. Translating gives CASSIAGAETQYF.

This clone was seen a handful of times. The chain uses TRBV6-5 and TRBJ1-5, with TRBD1 as a possible D gene (5 bases). Germline V CDR1 and CDR2: MNHEY, SVGAGI. The V end was cut by 4 bases, the J end by 6 bases, with 16 bases between. This CDR3 region has 15 residues. CDR3 in amino acids: CASSLAPGLGQPQHF. Written as DNA, the CDR3 is TGTGCCAGCAGTTTGGCCCCAGGGTTAGGTCAGCCCCAGCATTTT.

This chain uses TRBV28 with TRBJ1-1, with TRBD1 identical over 9 bases. V shed 8 bases, J shed 4 bases, and the junction held 2 bases outside the gene matches. Germline CDR1 is MDHEN and CDR2 is SYDVKM. The CDR3 extends over 12 amino acids. CDR3 sequence (DNA): TGTGCCAGCGGGACAGGGACCACTGAAGCTTTCTTT. Its protein product is CASGTGTTEAFF.